The rows below give T cell receptor beta chains drawn from one sample of a study of OX40 agonist ivuxolimab in advanced cancers. The assay was immunoSEQ multiplex PCR, and TCRdb's table has in-frame clones only and misses some. The sample records 90,000 to 100,000 clones, about 85% being singletons. The sample in question was CD4+ or CD8+ T cells sorted from blood, obtained in a trial of the OX40 agonist ivuxolimab. The receptors were sampled from an adult with an advanced solid tumor such as melanoma, head and neck, liver or kidney cancer. Both conserved end residues are part of each CDR3. The order of the fields is clone size, J gene, D gene, V gene, CDR3 protein, CDR3 DNA. The D gene is left open where the match is weak. Not all rows give a size; the values are once, few, many and, for expanded clones, a class.

size: once
J: TRBJ2-7
D: .
V: TRBV4-1
CDR3: CASSPVSGSYEQYF
DNA: TGCGCCAGCAGCCCCGTAAGCGGCTCCTACGAGCAGTACTTC

size: .
J: TRBJ1-2
D: TRBD1
V: TRBV7-9
CDR3: CASSYSGGQEYGYTF
DNA: TGTGCCAGCAGCTACTCGGGCGGACAGGAGTATGGCTACACCTTC

size: few
J: TRBJ2-1
D: TRBD2
V: TRBV2
CDR3: CASSEVGRGEQFF
DNA: TGTGCCAGCAGTGAGGTCGGGAGGGGGGAGCAGTTCTTC

size: .
J: TRBJ2-3
D: TRBD2
V: TRBV4-3
CDR3: CASSSRTSGLTDTQYF
DNA: TGCGCCAGCAGCTCACGGACTAGCGGTCTCACAGATACGCAGTATTTT

size: .
J: TRBJ2-3
D: .
V: TRBV2
CDR3: CASSEFDSPDTQYF
DNA: TGTGCCAGCAGTGAATTTGACAGTCCAGATACGCAGTATTTT

size: .
J: TRBJ2-1
D: TRBD2
V: TRBV19
CDR3: CASTPGLAGYNEQFF
DNA: TGTGCCAGTACCCCCGGACTAGCGGGTTACAATGAGCAGTTCTTC

size: once
J: TRBJ2-1
D: .
V: TRBV7-2
CDR3: CASSPIQRYEQFF
DNA: TGTGCCAGCAGCCCCATTCAAAGATATGAGCAGTTCTTC

size: .
J: TRBJ2-3
D: .
V: TRBV6-6
CDR3: CASKSAADTQYF
DNA: TGTGCCAGCAAATCGGCGGCAGATACGCAGTATTTT

size: .
J: TRBJ2-1
D: .
V: TRBV10-3
CDR3: CAISESTLDTANEQFF
DNA: TGTGCCATCAGTGAGTCGACTCTGGACACCGCAAATGAGCAGTTCTTC

size: .
J: TRBJ2-5
D: .
V: TRBV4-3
CDR3: CASSHQVNLQETQYF
DNA: TGCGCCAGCAGCCACCAAGTAAACCTCCAAGAGACCCAGTACTTC

size: .
J: TRBJ1-2
D: .
V: TRBV7-8
CDR3: CASSIGQQNYGYTF
DNA: TGTGCCAGCAGCATAGGACAGCAAAACTATGGCTACACCTTC

size: .
J: TRBJ2-5
D: TRBD1
V: TRBV27
CDR3: CASSSGTGLETQYF
DNA: TGTGCCAGCAGTTCCGGGACAGGGTTGGAGACCCAGTACTTC

size: .
J: TRBJ2-7
D: TRBD1
V: TRBV28
CDR3: CASSQLTGMDEQYF
DNA: TGTGCCAGCAGTCAACTGACAGGGATGGACGAGCAGTACTTC

size: .
J: TRBJ1-1
D: .
V: TRBV27
CDR3: CASSPRGGGFTEAFF
DNA: TGTGCCAGCAGCCCCCGGGGGGGTGGATTCACTGAAGCTTTCTTT

size: .
J: TRBJ1-2
D: TRBD1
V: TRBV28
CDR3: CASTSGGFFSGYTF
DNA: TGTGCCAGCACTTCAGGGGGATTCTTTTCTGGCTACACCTTC

size: few
J: TRBJ1-1
D: .
V: TRBV7-9
CDR3: CASSILNQGEAFF
DNA: TGTGCCAGCAGCATATTAAACCAGGGTGAAGCTTTCTTT

size: .
J: TRBJ2-3
D: .
V: TRBV7-9
CDR3: CASSSSAGQERDTQYF
DNA: TGTGCCAGCAGCTCCTCCGCGGGTCAGGAGAGAGATACGCAGTATTTT

size: .
J: TRBJ2-5
D: TRBD1
V: TRBV27
CDR3: CASSPDRGQETQYF
DNA: TGTGCCAGCAGTCCCGACAGGGGACAGGAGACCCAGTACTTC

size: once
J: TRBJ2-7
D: TRBD2
V: TRBV5-8
CDR3: CASSLSGSNDEQYF
DNA: TGTGCCAGCAGCTTGAGCGGGAGTAATGACGAGCAGTACTTC

size: .
J: TRBJ2-3
D: TRBD1
V: TRBV10-3
CDR3: CAAGSARGQGTDTQYF
DNA: TGTGCCGCCGGATCCGCCAGGGGGCAGGGGACAGATACGCAGTATTTT

size: once
J: TRBJ1-2
D: TRBD1
V: TRBV27
CDR3: CASSPYGGGENYGYTF
DNA: TGTGCCAGCAGTCCCTATGGAGGGGGCGAGAACTATGGCTACACCTTC

size: .
J: TRBJ1-1
D: .
V: TRBV5-6
CDR3: CASSLAPNTEAFF
DNA: TGTGCCAGCAGCTTAGCCCCGAACACTGAAGCTTTCTTT

size: .
J: TRBJ2-1
D: TRBD1
V: TRBV5-1
CDR3: CASSLGQGGNEQFF
DNA: TGCGCCAGCAGCTTGGGACAGGGTGGAAATGAGCAGTTCTTC

size: few
J: TRBJ2-6
D: .
V: TRBV4-1
CDR3: CASSQRPGLRDAANVLTF
DNA: TGCGCCAGCAGCCAACGTCCGGGGCTTAGGGATGCGGCCAACGTCCTGACTTTC

size: .
J: TRBJ1-5
D: .
V: TRBV6-1
CDR3: CASSGRQYSNQPQHF
DNA: TGTGCCAGCAGTGGGAGGCAGTATAGCAATCAGCCCCAGCATTTT

size: .
J: TRBJ2-7
D: .
V: TRBV30
CDR3: CASSGTGTYEQYF
DNA: TGTGCCTCAAGCGGGACAGGCACCTACGAGCAGTACTTC

size: .
J: TRBJ2-4
D: TRBD1
V: TRBV11-3
CDR3: CASSEGQGNDIQYF
DNA: TGTGCCAGCAGCGAGGGACAGGGTAACGACATTCAGTACTTC

size: .
J: TRBJ2-1
D: .
V: TRBV7-3
CDR3: CASSLKVGLGNEQFF
DNA: TGTGCCAGCAGCTTAAAAGTAGGTTTGGGCAATGAGCAGTTCTTC

size: .
J: TRBJ2-5
D: .
V: TRBV7-9
CDR3: CASSPTGTPFYETQYF
DNA: TGTGCCAGCAGCCCAACCGGGACTCCCTTTTACGAGACCCAGTACTTC

size: .
J: TRBJ1-3
D: .
V: TRBV18
CDR3: CASRASSGNTIYF
DNA: TGTGCCAGTCGGGCGAGCTCTGGAAACACCATATATTTT

size: .
J: TRBJ2-3
D: TRBD2
V: TRBV15
CDR3: CATSGRADTQYF
DNA: TGTGCCACCAGCGGGAGGGCAGATACGCAGTATTTT

size: .
J: TRBJ1-6
D: .
V: TRBV15
CDR3: CATTTDYNSPLHF
DNA: TGTGCCACCACAACGGACTATAATTCACCCCTCCACTTT

size: .
J: TRBJ2-5
D: .
V: TRBV23-1
CDR3: CASGAQETQYF
DNA: TGCGCCAGCGGGGCACAAGAGACCCAGTACTTC

size: .
J: TRBJ1-1
D: .
V: TRBV30
CDR3: CAWSPSREAFF
DNA: TGTGCCTGGAGCCCGAGCCGTGAAGCTTTCTTT

size: .
J: TRBJ2-2
D: .
V: TRBV9
CDR3: CASSVDYNAGELFF
DNA: TGTGCCAGCAGCGTAGATTATAACGCCGGGGAGCTGTTTTTT

size: .
J: TRBJ2-7
D: .
V: TRBV6-5
CDR3: CASSFGTPFYEQYF
DNA: TGTGCCAGCAGTTTCGGGACTCCCTTTTACGAGCAGTACTTC

size: .
J: TRBJ2-3
D: .
V: TRBV28
CDR3: CASSLIDTQYF
DNA: TGTGCCAGCAGTTTAATAGATACGCAGTATTTT

size: .
J: TRBJ2-7
D: .
V: TRBV6-5
CDR3: CASSSYGGAYEQYF
DNA: TGTGCCAGCAGTTCCTACGGCGGCGCCTACGAGCAGTACTTC

size: .
J: TRBJ1-5
D: .
V: TRBV28
CDR3: CATAPPTNQPQHF
DNA: TGTGCCACTGCGCCCCCGACCAATCAGCCCCAGCATTTT

size: .
J: TRBJ1-5
D: .
V: TRBV10-3
CDR3: CAISGEGLKPQHF
DNA: TGTGCCATCAGTGGGGAAGGGTTAAAGCCCCAGCATTTT

size: .
J: TRBJ2-3
D: .
V: TRBV5-4
CDR3: CASSSMDLSSTDTQYF
DNA: TGTGCCAGCAGCTCGATGGACCTTTCTAGCACAGATACGCAGTATTTT

size: once
J: TRBJ2-7
D: .
V: TRBV29-1
CDR3: CSVEDRPYYEQYF
DNA: TGCAGCGTTGAAGATCGGCCCTACTACGAGCAGTACTTC

size: .
J: TRBJ2-2
D: .
V: TRBV7-2
CDR3: CASSLARGGELFF
DNA: TGTGCCAGCAGCTTAGCTCGTGGCGGGGAGCTGTTTTTT

size: .
J: TRBJ1-4
D: TRBD1
V: TRBV5-1
CDR3: CASSLTGGDEKLFF
DNA: TGCGCCAGCAGCCTGACAGGGGGCGATGAAAAACTGTTTTTT

size: .
J: TRBJ2-7
D: .
V: TRBV27
CDR3: CASSLNYEQYF
DNA: TGTGCCAGCAGTTTAAACTACGAGCAGTACTTC

size: .
J: TRBJ2-3
D: TRBD2
V: TRBV16
CDR3: CASSDRGGSTDTQYF
DNA: TGTGCCAGCAGCGACCGCGGGGGTAGCACAGATACGCAGTATTTT

size: .
J: TRBJ2-7
D: .
V: TRBV23-1
CDR3: CASISSYEQYF
DNA: TGCGCCAGCATCAGTTCCTACGAGCAGTACTTC

size: .
J: TRBJ2-7
D: .
V: TRBV7-3
CDR3: CASSLVTRGLGEQYF
DNA: TGTGCCAGCAGCTTGGTGACTAGGGGGCTCGGCGAGCAGTACTTC

size: once
J: TRBJ2-7
D: .
V: TRBV2
CDR3: CASKKTETSYEQYF
DNA: TGTGCCAGCAAGAAGACAGAAACCTCTTACGAGCAGTACTTC

size: .
J: TRBJ1-3
D: .
V: TRBV29-1
CDR3: CSMRGSGNTIYF
DNA: TGCAGCATGAGGGGATCTGGAAACACCATATATTTT

size: .
J: TRBJ1-5
D: .
V: TRBV6-6
CDR3: CASSKDGNQPQHF
DNA: TGTGCCAGCAGCAAGGACGGCAATCAGCCCCAGCATTTT

size: .
J: TRBJ2-1
D: .
V: TRBV9
CDR3: CASSVFGGGYNEQFF
DNA: TGTGCCAGCAGCGTATTCGGCGGAGGCTACAATGAGCAGTTCTTC

size: once
J: TRBJ2-7
D: .
V: TRBV6-6
CDR3: CASSYVGYEQYF
DNA: TGTGCCAGCAGTTATGTGGGCTACGAGCAGTACTTC

size: .
J: TRBJ2-7
D: .
V: TRBV5-1
CDR3: CASSSQGSYEQYF
DNA: TGCGCCAGCAGCTCCCAGGGCTCCTACGAGCAGTACTTC

size: .
J: TRBJ2-3
D: .
V: TRBV7-2
CDR3: CASSLSIGSTDTQYF
DNA: TGTGCCAGCAGCTTATCCATAGGGAGCACAGATACGCAGTATTTT

size: few
J: TRBJ2-1
D: .
V: TRBV29-1
CDR3: CSVRSSYNEQFF
DNA: TGCAGCGTTCGCAGCTCCTACAATGAGCAGTTCTTC